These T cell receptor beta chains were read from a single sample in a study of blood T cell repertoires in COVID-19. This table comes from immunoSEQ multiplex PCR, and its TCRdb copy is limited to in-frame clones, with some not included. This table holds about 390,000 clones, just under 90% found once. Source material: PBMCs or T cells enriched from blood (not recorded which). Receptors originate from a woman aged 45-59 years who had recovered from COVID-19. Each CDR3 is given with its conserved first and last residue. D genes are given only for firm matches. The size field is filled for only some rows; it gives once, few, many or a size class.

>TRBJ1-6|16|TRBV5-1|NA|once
TGCGCCAGCAGCCCTGGACACAACATATATAATTCACCCCTCCACTTT
CASSPGHNIYNSPLHF
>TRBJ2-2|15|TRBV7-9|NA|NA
TGTGCCAGCAGCTCGTGGACAGCAAACACCGGGGAGCTGTTTTTT
CASSSWTANTGELFF
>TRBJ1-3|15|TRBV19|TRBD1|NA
TGTGCCAGTACCCAGACAGGGGTTAGTGGAAACACCATATATTTT
CASTQTGVSGNTIYF
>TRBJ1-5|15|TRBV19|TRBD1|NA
TGTGCCAGTAGGCCGGCAGGGGGCAGCAATCAGCCCCAGCATTTT
CASRPAGGSNQPQHF
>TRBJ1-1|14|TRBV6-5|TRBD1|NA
TGTGCCAGCAGTTCCCCCTGGGACAGTACTGAAGCTTTCTTT
CASSSPWDSTEAFF
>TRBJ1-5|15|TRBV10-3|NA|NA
TGTGCCATCAGACGGGGACTGGGGGGCAATCAGCCCCAGCATTTT
CAIRRGLGGNQPQHF
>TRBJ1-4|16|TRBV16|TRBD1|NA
TGTGCCAGCAGCCAGAATACCGGGACAGGGAATGAAAAACTGTTTTTT
CASSQNTGTGNEKLFF
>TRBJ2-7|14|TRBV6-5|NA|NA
TGTGCCAGCAGTTACGAATTGTTGGGCCGCGAGCAGTACTTC
CASSYELLGREQYF
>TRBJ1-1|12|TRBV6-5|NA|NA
TGTGCCGCCGAAGGGGGGAACACTGAAGCTTTCTTT
CAAEGGNTEAFF
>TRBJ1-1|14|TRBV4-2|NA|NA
TGTGCCAGCAGCCAAGTCGGCAGGGACACTGAAGCTTTCTTT
CASSQVGRDTEAFF
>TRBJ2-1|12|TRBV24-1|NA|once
TGTGCCACCAGTGATCCCTATAATGAGCAGTTCTTC
CATSDPYNEQFF
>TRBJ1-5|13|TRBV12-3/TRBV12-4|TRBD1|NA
TGTGCCAGCAGCCGGGACAGAAATCAGCCCCAGCATTTT
CASSRDRNQPQHF
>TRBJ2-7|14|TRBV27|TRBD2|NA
TGTGCCAGCAGTTCACGGCGGGGGGGCGGCGAGCAGTACTTC
CASSSRRGGGEQYF
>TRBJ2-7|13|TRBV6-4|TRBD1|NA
TGTGCCAGCAGTCCGGGACAGGGATTGGGGCAGTACTTC
CASSPGQGLGQYF
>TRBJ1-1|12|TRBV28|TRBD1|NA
TGTGCCACCTTTCCCGGGACAGGGCCAGCTTTCTTT
CATFPGTGPAFF
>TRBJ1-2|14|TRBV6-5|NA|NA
TGTGCCAGCAGTAACTTTCAGGGGATTGGTGGCTACACCTTC
CASSNFQGIGGYTF
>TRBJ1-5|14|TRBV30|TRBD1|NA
TGTGCCTTCGCACAGGGGTTGGGCAATCAGCCCCAGCATTTT
CAFAQGLGNQPQHF
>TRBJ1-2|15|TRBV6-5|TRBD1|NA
TGTGCCAGCAGTCCGGGGACAGGGGGTATCTATGGCTACACCTTC
CASSPGTGGIYGYTF
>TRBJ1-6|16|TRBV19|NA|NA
TGTGCCAGTAGTATTGCGGCGGCAGCATGGAATTCACCCCTCCACTTT
CASSIAAAAWNSPLHF
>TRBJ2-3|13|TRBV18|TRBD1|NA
TGTGCCAGCTCAAATGACAGGGTAGATACGCAGTATTTT
CASSNDRVDTQYF
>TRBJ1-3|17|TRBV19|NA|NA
TGTGCCAGTAGTCCCTGGGCAGGGTTAACTCCTGGAAACACCATATATTTT
CASSPWAGLTPGNTIYF
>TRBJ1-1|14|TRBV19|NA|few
TGTGCCAGTAGTATAGCCCGGCGGGGATCAGAAGCTTTCTTT
CASSIARRGSEAFF
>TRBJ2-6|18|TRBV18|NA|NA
TGTGCCAGCTCACCGCCGCGGGACAGTACCTCTGGGGCCAACGTCCTGACTTTC
CASSPPRDSTSGANVLTF
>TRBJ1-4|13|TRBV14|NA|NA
TGTGCCAGCAGCCAGGGGAGCCGGGAAAAACTGTTTTTT
CASSQGSREKLFF
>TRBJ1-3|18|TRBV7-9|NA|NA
TGTGCCAGCAGCTTAGGGGCGTTTGTTGGGCTTGGAGGAAACACCATATATTTT
CASSLGAFVGLGGNTIYF
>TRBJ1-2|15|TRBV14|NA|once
TGTGCCAGCAGCCAAGTCCCGGAGACGTGGAATGGCTACACCTTC
CASSQVPETWNGYTF
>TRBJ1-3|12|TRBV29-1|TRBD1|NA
TGCAGCGTTACAGGGGCTGGAAACACCATATATTTT
CSVTGAGNTIYF
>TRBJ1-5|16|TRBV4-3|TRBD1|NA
TGCGCCAGCAGCCAAGATTTAAGTCAGGGGGCGCAGCCCCAGCATTTT
CASSQDLSQGAQPQHF
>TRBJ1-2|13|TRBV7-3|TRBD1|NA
TGTGCCAGCAGCGACGGACAGGGGAATGGCTACACCTTC
CASSDGQGNGYTF
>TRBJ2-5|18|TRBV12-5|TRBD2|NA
TGTGCTAGTGGTTTGATCTCTCTAGCGGACACCATCCAAGAGACCCAGTACTTC
CASGLISLADTIQETQYF
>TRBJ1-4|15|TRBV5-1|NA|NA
TGCGCCAGCAGCCCCAAGGACGCCGGAGGGTCGAAACTGTTTTTT
CASSPKDAGGSKLFF